A single sample is the source of the 8 T cell receptor beta chains below, sequenced in a study of T cell responses to AZD1222 COVID-19 vaccine. This table comes from immunoSEQ multiplex PCR, and its TCRdb copy is limited to in-frame clones, with some not included. The data hold around 100,000 clones, with 90% to 95% observed a single time. The source was peripheral blood, collected on day 0 of AZD1222 vaccination. Every receptor here comes from an adult in good health.

CDR3 DNA sequence: TGCGCCAGCAGCTTGGGATTACAGGGTTCGGGGGAGCAGTTCTTC. It codes for CASSLGLQGSGEQFF. The chain employs TRBV5-1 and TRBJ2-1; D perhaps matches TRBD1 (6 bases). Between the trimmed V and J ends, which lost 0 bases and 10 bases, there was a span of 17 bases. The CDR3 covers 15 residues. Looked up from germline, CDR1 is SGHRS and CDR2 is YFSETQ.

CDR3 sequence reads: CASRTVGLNTEAFF. DNA of the CDR3: TGTGCCAGCAGGACAGTAGGGCTGAACACTGAAGCTTTCTTT. This chain connects TRBV6-5 to TRBJ1-1, with D possibly matching TRBD1 (5 bases). Trimming cost V 6 bases and J 0 bases, with 11 bases left between them. Germline values: CDR1 MNHEY, CDR2 SVGAGI. This CDR3 spans 14 amino acids.

The table lists this clone with a count of one. The V call is TRBV28, the J call TRBJ2-5, with 11 positions matching TRBD1. This CDR3 is built from 16 residues. Germline V gives CDR1 MDHEN, CDR2 SYDVKM. Trimming cost V 4 bases and J 1 base; bases outside gene matches: 5. The CDR3 is CASSSFGTGGQETQYF. CDR3 bases: TGTGCCAGCAGTTCATTTGGGACAGGGGGCCAAGAGACCCAGTACTTC. The variable domain in full, with the rest retrieved from reference TRBV28 and TRBJ2-5, is DVKVTQSSRYLVKRTGEKVFLECVQDMDHENMFWYRQDPGLGLRLIYFSYDVKMKEKGDIPEGYSVSREKKERFSLILESASTNQTSMYLCASSSFGTGGQETQYFGPGTRLLVL.

The chain has TRBV11-2 and TRBJ1-6; D remains unclear. This CDR3 has 15 residues. With 6 bases removed from V and 7 bases from J, the gap between germline ends came to 16 bases. Germline assignment: CDR1 SGHAT and CDR2 FQNNGV. The CDR3 reads CASRLLQVGNSPLHF. The CDR3 DNA sequence: TGTGCCAGCAGATTACTTCAAGTAGGAAATTCACCCCTCCACTTT.

The chain joins TRBV7-2 to TRBJ2-1; TRBD2 matches at 14 bases. Looked up from germline, CDR1 is SGHTA and CDR2 is FQGNSA. The CDR3 is 17 amino acids. Losses at the gene ends were 5 bases for V and 7 bases for J; bases not matched to a gene: 10. The CDR3 sequence: CASSLAGLAGGSNEQFF. Here the CDR3 DNA reads TGTGCCAGCAGCCTCGCCGGACTAGCGGGAGGATCGAATGAGCAGTTCTTC.

This chain links TRBV5-1 with TRBJ2-7; TRBD2 aligns across 7 bases. The CDR3 has 12 amino acids. Per the germline V gene, CDR1 is SGHRS and CDR2 is YFSETQ. V was clipped by 3 bases and J by 7 bases; unmatched bases: 4. The chain's CDR3 is CASSWEGREQYF. Here the CDR3 DNA reads TGCGCCAGCAGCTGGGAGGGGCGGGAGCAGTACTTC.

V and J are TRBV5-1 and TRBJ2-1; a weak D match, TRBD2 (6 bases). Trimming pared 4 bases from V and 4 bases from J, leaving 15 bases between. Per germline, CDR1 SGHRS and CDR2 YFSETQ. The CDR3 is 15 amino acids. The chain's CDR3 is CASSVASVPYNEQFF. CDR3 nucleotides: TGCGCCAGCAGCGTTGCTAGCGTTCCTTACAATGAGCAGTTCTTC.

This rearrangement joins TRBV7-3 to TRBJ2-1; 9 nucleotides line up with TRBD2. V was clipped by 2 bases and J by 8 bases; unmatched bases: 7. Per germline, CDR1 SGHTA and CDR2 FQGTGA. The CDR3 contains 15 residues. The CDR3 region has the DNA TGTGCCAGCAGCTTAGTAGGGACTAGCTGGGATGAGCAGTTCTTC. Residues: CASSLVGTSWDEQFF.